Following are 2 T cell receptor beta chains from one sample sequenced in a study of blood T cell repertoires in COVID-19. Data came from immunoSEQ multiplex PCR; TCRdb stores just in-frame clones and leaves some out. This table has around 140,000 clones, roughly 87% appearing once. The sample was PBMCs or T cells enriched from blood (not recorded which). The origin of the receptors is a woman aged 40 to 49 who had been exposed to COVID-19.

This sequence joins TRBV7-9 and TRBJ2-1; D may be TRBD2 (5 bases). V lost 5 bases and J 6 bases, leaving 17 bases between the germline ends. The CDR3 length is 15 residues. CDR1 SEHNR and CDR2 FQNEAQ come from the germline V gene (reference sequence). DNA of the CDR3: TGTGCCAGCAGCGGGCAGCGGACCAGACCCAATGAGCAGTTCTTC. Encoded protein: CASSGQRTRPNEQFF.

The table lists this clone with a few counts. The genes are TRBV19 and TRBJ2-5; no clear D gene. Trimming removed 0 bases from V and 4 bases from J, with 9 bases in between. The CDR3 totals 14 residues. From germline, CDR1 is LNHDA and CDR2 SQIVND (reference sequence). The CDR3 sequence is CASSIDGSVETQYF. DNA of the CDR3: TGTGCCAGTAGTATAGACGGCAGCGTAGAGACCCAGTACTTC.